This T cell receptor (beta chain) was sequenced for a study of early T cells in non-severe SARS-CoV-2 infection. Turning to the study itself: With bulk RNA from unsorted whole blood as input, sequencing yielded unpaired chains.

Individual cDNA molecules received unique molecular identifiers. TCRdb itself ran the 5' RACE reads through MiXCR, one entry per CDR3 protein. The table has about 29,000 distinct CDR3 sequences, 4.5% seen once. This clonotype was counted ten times or more. The germline V and J ends were trimmed by 5 bases and 3 bases, with 8 bases remaining between them. This CDR3 contains 13 residues. Germline CDR1 is KGHSH and CDR2 is LQKENI. This clonotype was sampled from an adult who was a healthcare worker with PCR-confirmed SARS-CoV-2 infection or an uninfected control (not recorded which). V and J are TRBV18 and TRBJ1-5; TRBD1 might be the D (5 bases). The specimen was whole blood. CDR3 nucleotides: TGTGCCAGCTCAGAACAGGCCAATCAGCCCCAGCATTTT. Translation gives CASSEQANQPQHF. Full variable domain (remainder filled in from reference TRBV18 and TRBJ1-5): NAGVMQNPRHLVRRRGQEARLRCSPMKGHSHVYWYRQLPEEGLKFMVYLQKENIIDESGMPKERFSAEFPKEGPSILRIQQVVRGDSAAYFCASSEQANQPQHFGDGTRLSIL.